A single sample is the source of the 19 T cell receptor beta chains below, sequenced in a study of blood T cell repertoires in COVID-19 (dated by TCRdb to about 2020). Library prep was done by the immunoSEQ multiplex PCR assay. TCRdb retrieved this table from immuneACCESS and kept in-frame rearrangements only. Not all clones are present; in checked studies, unresolved V genes account for under half, and no reason is known for the remainder. This sample gives about 68,000 clones in total; approximately 80% of them show up just once. Around two fifths of the sample is in the top ten clones. The sequenced material came from peripheral blood. The receptors originated from a man older than 75 with acute or convalescent COVID-19.

The chain combines TRBV2 with TRBJ1-5; D not certain. Deletions cut 4 bases from V and 0 bases from J, with 13 bases between. Germline CDR1 is SNHLY and CDR2 is FYNNEI. This CDR3 comprises 16 residues. CDR3 amino acids: CASSGPPGYSNQPQHF. The CDR3 nucleotides are TGTGCCAGCAGTGGACCCCCGGGGTATAGCAATCAGCCCCAGCATTTT.

The J gene is TRBJ1-5, the V gene TRBV6-2 or TRBV6-3; no reliable D call. V lost 4 bases and J 1 base, leaving 17 bases between the germline ends. Germline V lookup: CDR1 MNHEY, CDR2 SVGEGT. This CDR3 comprises 17 residues. CDR3 region: CASSFFYRGASNQPQHF. As DNA, the CDR3 is TGTGCCAGCAGTTTTTTCTATCGGGGAGCCAGCAATCAGCCCCAGCATTTT.

The rearrangement uses TRBV4-3 and TRBJ1-4; 7 bases fit TRBD1. V gave up 2 bases and J gave up 5 bases; unmatched junction bases: 14. The germline CDR1 and CDR2 sequences are LGHNA and YSLEER. The CDR3 length is 18 residues. The CDR3 reads CASSQTTFSGTENEKLFF. CDR3 sequence (DNA): TGCGCCAGCAGCCAAACTACCTTCTCCGGGACAGAGAATGAAAAACTGTTTTTT.

V gene TRBV21-1 combines with J gene TRBJ2-7; the table's D call, TRBD2, was not checked against the DNA. TRBV21-1 is a known pseudogene. The CDR3 covers 15 residues. The CDR3 protein is CASSRANYGKGEQYF. The CDR3 nucleotides read TGTGCCAGCAGCAGAGCGAACTACGGGAAGGGCGAGCAGTACTTC.

This chain uses TRBV7-2 with TRBJ1-6; 8 bases map to TRBD1. This CDR3 has 15 amino acids. Germline CDR1 SGHTA, CDR2 FQGNSA. The J segment lost 13 bases and the V segment lost 5 bases, leaving 13 bases of the junction unmatched. The CDR3 bases are TGTGCCAGCAGCCGCCTATTTACAGGGGGTACTCCCCTCCACTTT. Translated: CASSRLFTGGTPLHF.

The chain couples TRBV27 to TRBJ2-2, with 12 bases that match TRBD2. Germline CDR1 MNHEY, CDR2 SMNVEV (reference sequence). J was trimmed by 7 bases and V by 3 bases; bases with no gene match: 3. The CDR3 extends over 15 amino acids. The CDR3 coding sequence is TGTGCCAGCAGTTTTCTAGCGGGAGGGGGCGGGGAGCTGTTTTTT. It codes for CASSFLAGGGGELFF.

This clone was observed a handful of times. This sequence joins TRBV19 and TRBJ2-2; 11 bases line up with TRBD1. Looked up from germline, CDR1 is LNHDA and CDR2 is SQIVND (reference sequence). Trimming removed 3 bases from V and 7 bases from J; junction bases left unmatched: 4. This CDR3 has 15 amino acids. DNA of the CDR3: TGTGCCAGTAGTATCGGACAGGGGGCTGACGGGGAGCTGTTTTTT. Encoded protein: CASSIGQGADGELFF.

Notes on this clone: The same CDR3 can be traced to other DNA sequences in this sample. The V gene is TRBV2, the J gene TRBJ1-5, with D hard to call. This CDR3 is built from 14 residues. V was clipped by 6 bases and J by 4 bases, with 13 bases between them. Germline assignment: CDR1 SNHLY and CDR2 FYNNEI. CDR3: CASSGPGGNQPQHF. The CDR3 bases are TGTGCCAGCAGCGGACCGGGAGGTAATCAGCCCCAGCATTTT.

In this sample, this clone turned up a few times. The V call is TRBV5-8, the J call TRBJ1-4; D possibly corresponds to TRBD1 (5 bases). V was trimmed by 1 base and J by 7 bases, leaving 17 bases between them. Per germline, CDR1 SGHTS and CDR2 YDEGEE. The CDR3 is 16 amino acids. The CDR3 DNA reads as TGTGCCAGCAGCTTGACCCCTGCGGGGGTGTTTGAAAAACTGTTTTTT. Its protein product is CASSLTPAGVFEKLFF.

The chain employs TRBV7-2 and TRBJ2-4, with a possible D match to TRBD1 (6 bases). The length of the CDR3 is 16 residues. Germline V CDR1 and CDR2: SGHTA, FQGNSA. V gave up 0 bases and J gave up 1 base, with 10 bases separating them. CDR3 sequence (DNA): TGTGCCAGCAGCTTAGCTTCGCAGGGGGCCAAAAACATTCAGTACTTC. Its protein is CASSLASQGAKNIQYF.

This clone has just a few counts. J is TRBJ1-1 and V is TRBV12-5; 11 nucleotides agree with TRBD1. In germline, CDR1 is LGHNT, CDR2 FRNRAP. This CDR3 comprises 17 residues. Trimming at V came to 2 bases and at J to 5 bases, leaving 10 bases not matched to a gene. CDR3: CASGLTGQGASGTEAFF. CDR3 nucleotides: TGTGCTAGTGGTTTGACAGGACAGGGGGCGTCGGGGACTGAAGCTTTCTTT.

The chain recombines TRBV2 with TRBJ2-1; a possible D gene is TRBD2 (7 bases). The CDR3 is 15 amino acids. CDR1 and CDR2 (germline): SNHLY, FYNNEI. V lost 8 bases, J lost 4 bases, and 18 bases lay in between. The CDR3 nucleotides read TGTGCCAGCCAGAGGGGGGGGATTAGGTACAATGAGCAGTTCTTC. It codes for CASQRGGIRYNEQFF.

V is TRBV11-3 and J is TRBJ2-1; 11 bases fit TRBD2. This CDR3 has 15 residues. The germline V gene has CDR1 SGHNT and CDR2 YENEEA. V was clipped by 1 base and J by 8 bases; unmatched bases: 4. CDR3 coding DNA: TGTGCCAGCAGCTTAGTTAGCGGGGGGGCCTATGAGCAGTTCTTC. The encoded protein is CASSLVSGGAYEQFF.

V usage is TRBV5-1 and J usage is TRBJ2-7; 9 bases align to TRBD2. V dropped 0 bases and J dropped 0; count of bases not matched to a gene: 10. The germline V gene encodes CDR1 SGHRS and CDR2 YFSETQ. The CDR3 runs 18 residues. The CDR3 DNA follows: TGCGCCAGCAGCTTGGGTCTAGCGGGACCTGGGGGCTCCTACGAGCAGTACTTC. Translation gives CASSLGLAGPGGSYEQYF.

The chain has TRBV28 and TRBJ2-3; 9 positions match TRBD2. Germline CDR1 reads MDHEN; CDR2 reads SYDVKM. V lost 3 bases and J lost 3; bases outside the gene matches: 4. The CDR3 runs to 15 residues. CDR3 region: CASSLPSGITDTQYF. In DNA form, the CDR3 reads TGTGCCAGCAGTTTGCCTAGCGGGATTACAGATACGCAGTATTTT.

The chain uses TRBV6-5 and TRBJ2-7; 8 bases are shared with TRBD1. The CDR3 has 14 residues. With V trimmed by 5 bases and J by 4 bases, 7 bases remained unmatched. The germline gives CDR1 MNHEY, CDR2 SVGAGI. The CDR3 sequence: CASSPKTGGYEQYF. For the CDR3, the DNA is TGTGCCAGCAGTCCTAAAACAGGGGGGTACGAGCAGTACTTC.

This clone was detected only once. J is TRBJ1-1 and V is TRBV6-5; TRBD1 matches at 9 bases. The V gene end was trimmed by 6 bases and the J gene end by 0 bases; junction bases not matched to a gene: 5. Per the germline V gene, CDR1 is MNHEY and CDR2 is SVGAGI. This CDR3 has 15 residues. CDR3 protein: CASSTGGGMNTEAFF. The CDR3 DNA reads as TGTGCCAGCAGCACAGGGGGCGGAATGAACACTGAAGCTTTCTTT.

The rearrangement links TRBV9 to TRBJ1-2, with TRBD1 matching over 9 bases. V shed 4 bases, J shed 0 bases, and the junction held 4 bases outside the gene matches. The germline CDR1 and CDR2 sequences are SGDLS and YYNGEE. This CDR3 has 15 residues. The DNA of the CDR3 is TGTGCCAGCAGCCTAAGACAGGGGGCTAACTATGGCTACACCTTC. This gives the protein CASSLRQGANYGYTF.

This clone has a single count. V and J are TRBV10-2 and TRBJ1-2; D gene unclear. This CDR3 contains 13 residues. Germline loops: CDR1 WSHSY, CDR2 SAAADI. V was cut by 2 bases and J by 4 bases, with 8 bases left in between. In DNA, the CDR3 is TGCGCCAGCAGTGAGGGCCTAGTCTATGGCTACACCTTC. Residues: CASSEGLVYGYTF.